This T cell receptor beta chain is from a study of CD8 T cells in ankylosing spondylitis. Overall study results and limits: Made up of 7 to 9 highly homologous variants, a TCR beta motif appeared characteristic of ankylosing spondylitis blood.

Only a few counts were recorded for this clonotype. What it binds is unknown. Each CDR3 protein is one row after TCRdb ran MiXCR on the 5' RACE reads. The data contain about 540,000 distinct CDR3 sequences, 12% of them singletons. The CDR3 runs to 13 residues. V gave up 6 bases and J gave up 2 bases; unmatched junction bases: 2. This sequence originates from a male donor with ankylosing spondylitis. The genes are TRBV12-3 or TRBV12-4 and TRBJ2-3; 7 positions match TRBD2. Sequenced: blood, either unsorted or a sorted T cell fraction (not recorded which). In DNA form, the CDR3 reads TGTGCCAGCAGCGGGGGGTACACAGATACGCAGTATTTT. Amino acid sequence: CASSGGYTDTQYF.